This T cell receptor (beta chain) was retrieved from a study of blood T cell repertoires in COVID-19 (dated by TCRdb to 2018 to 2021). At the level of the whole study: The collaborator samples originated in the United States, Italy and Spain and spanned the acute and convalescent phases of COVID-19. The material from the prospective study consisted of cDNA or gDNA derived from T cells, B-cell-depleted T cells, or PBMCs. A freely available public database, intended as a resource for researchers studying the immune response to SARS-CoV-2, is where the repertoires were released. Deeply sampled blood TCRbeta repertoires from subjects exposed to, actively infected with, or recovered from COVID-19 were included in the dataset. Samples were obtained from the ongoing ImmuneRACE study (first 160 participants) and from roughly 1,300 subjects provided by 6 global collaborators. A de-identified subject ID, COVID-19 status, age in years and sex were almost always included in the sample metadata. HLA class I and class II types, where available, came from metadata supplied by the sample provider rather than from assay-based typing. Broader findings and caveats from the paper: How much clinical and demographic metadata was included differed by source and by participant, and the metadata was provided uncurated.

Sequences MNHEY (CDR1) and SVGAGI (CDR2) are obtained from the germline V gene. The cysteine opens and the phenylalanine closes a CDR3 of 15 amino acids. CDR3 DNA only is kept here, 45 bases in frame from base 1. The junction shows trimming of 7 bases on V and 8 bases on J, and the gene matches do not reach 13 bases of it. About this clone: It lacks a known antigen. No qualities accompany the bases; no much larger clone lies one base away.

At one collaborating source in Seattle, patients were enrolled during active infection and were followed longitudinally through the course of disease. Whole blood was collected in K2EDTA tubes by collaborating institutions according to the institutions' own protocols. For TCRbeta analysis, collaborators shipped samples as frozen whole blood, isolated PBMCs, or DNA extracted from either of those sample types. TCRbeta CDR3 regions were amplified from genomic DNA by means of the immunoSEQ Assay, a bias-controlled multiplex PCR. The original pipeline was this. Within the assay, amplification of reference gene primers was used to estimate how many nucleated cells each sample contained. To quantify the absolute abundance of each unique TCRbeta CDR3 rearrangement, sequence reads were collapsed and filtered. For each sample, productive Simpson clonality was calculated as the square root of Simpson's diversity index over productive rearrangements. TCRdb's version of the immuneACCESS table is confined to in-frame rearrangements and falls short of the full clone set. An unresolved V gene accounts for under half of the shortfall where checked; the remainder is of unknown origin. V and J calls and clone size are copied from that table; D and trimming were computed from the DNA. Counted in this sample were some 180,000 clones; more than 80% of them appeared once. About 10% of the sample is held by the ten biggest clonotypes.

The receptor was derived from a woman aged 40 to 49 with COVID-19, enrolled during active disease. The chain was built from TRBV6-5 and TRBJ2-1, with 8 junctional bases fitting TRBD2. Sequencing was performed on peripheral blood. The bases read TGTGCCAGCACCGAGATCGGGGGGGTATCATATGAGCAGTTCTTC. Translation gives CASTEIGGVSYEQFF.